This entry lists 18 T cell receptor beta chains sequenced from one sample in a study of shared clonotypes between healthy human individuals. This table comes from immunoSEQ multiplex PCR, and its TCRdb copy is limited to in-frame clones, with some not included. The table shows hundreds of thousands of clones, with around 74% occurring only once. Sample: memory CD4+ T cells sorted from blood. Subset specified: CD45RA-negative fraction. Every receptor here comes from a woman aged 25 to 39 in good health.

The chain recombines TRBV28 with TRBJ1-2, with D hard to call. The length of the CDR3 is 13 residues. The germline V gene encodes CDR1 MDHEN and CDR2 SYDVKM. The V end was cut by 6 bases, the J end by 1 base, with 9 bases between. DNA of the CDR3: TGTGCCAGCAGGACCACCAGTAACTATGGCTACACCTTC. This encodes CASRTTSNYGYTF.

The DNA of the CDR3 is TGCGCCAGCAGCCAAGCTTGGGCTAGCGGACCATACGAGCAGTACTTC. It encodes CASSQAWASGPYEQYF. V is TRBV4-1 and J is TRBJ2-5; 7 nucleotides agree with TRBD2. Near its end, the DNA agrees better with TRBJ2-7, so the J call may be wrong. This CDR3 has 16 amino acids. Germline-derived CDR1 and CDR2 are MGHRA and YSYEKL.

V usage is TRBV4-1 and J usage is TRBJ2-2, with 7 bases identical to TRBD2. Trimming took 4 bases from V and 0 from J; bases not matched to a gene: 8. Germline CDR1 reads MGHRA; CDR2 reads YSYEKL. The CDR3 extends over 17 amino acids. This CDR3 reads CASSPVPGLPNTGELFF. The CDR3 DNA sequence: TGCGCCAGCAGCCCGGTCCCGGGACTACCGAACACCGGGGAGCTGTTTTTT.

This clone was recorded only once. This chain connects TRBV29-1 to TRBJ1-3; D may be TRBD1 (6 bases). Trimming took off 6 bases at V and 7 bases at J, with 19 bases between the two ends. The CDR3 runs 14 residues. Germline CDR1 is SQVTM and CDR2 is ANQGSEA. The CDR3: CSVGRTDKDNTIYF. DNA for the CDR3: TGCAGCGTAGGCCGGACAGATAAGGACAACACCATATATTTT.

This clone turned up a few times. V and J are TRBV14 and TRBJ2-1, with D possibly TRBD2 on 5 matching bases. The germline V gene has CDR1 SGHDN and CDR2 FVKESK. V dropped 0 bases and J dropped 6 bases, with 18 bases sitting between them. The CDR3 loop spans 17 amino acids. The CDR3 DNA reads as TGTGCCAGCAGCCAAGATTATCTAGCCCCAGGTTCCAATGAGCAGTTCTTC. Its protein is CASSQDYLAPGSNEQFF.

CDR3 DNA sequence: TGTGCCAGCAGTTACAGGTCCCACGAGCAGTACTTC. Its protein is CASSYRSHEQYF. This chain joins TRBV2 and TRBJ2-7, with D possibly being TRBD1 (5 bases). Trimming removed 5 bases at V and 5 bases at J, with 10 bases between. Per the germline V gene, CDR1 is SNHLY and CDR2 is FYNNEI. The CDR3 has 12 amino acids. The full variable domain, completed using reference TRBV2 and TRBJ2-7, is EPEVTQTPSHQVTQMGQEVILRCVPISNHLYFYWYRQILGQKVEFLVSFYNNEISEKSEIFDDQFSVERPDGSNFTLKIRSTKLEDSAMYFCASSYRSHEQYFGPGTRLTVT.

V usage is TRBV15 and J usage is TRBJ2-5; 14 nucleotides line up with TRBD2. V shed 5 bases and J 4 bases; nucleotides not matched to a gene: 6. In germline, CDR1 is LNHNV, CDR2 YYDKDF (reference sequence). The CDR3 is 16 amino acids. CDR3 nucleotides: TGTGCCACCAGCCGGGGACTAGCGGGAGCAGGAGAGACCCAGTACTTC. Protein product: CATSRGLAGAGETQYF.

The V gene is TRBV19, the J gene TRBJ1-5; D gene ambiguous. This CDR3 is 14 amino acids long. CDR1 and CDR2 from the germline V gene are LNHDA and SQIVND (reference sequence). V shed 7 bases and J shed 1 base, with 11 bases lying between them. The DNA of the CDR3 is TGTGCCAGTAATTGGGTGCAGAGCAATCAGCCCCAGCATTTT. Residues: CASNWVQSNQPQHF.

The rearrangement uses TRBV19 and TRBJ2-2; D gene uncertain. V was cut by 6 bases and J by 0 bases, with 20 bases left in between. The CDR3 is 18 residues long. Germline CDR1 and CDR2: LNHDA and SQIVND (reference sequence). CDR3: CASSVNGAMFANTGELFF. The CDR3 coding sequence is TGTGCCAGTAGCGTTAACGGAGCAATGTTCGCGAACACCGGGGAGCTGTTTTTT. Together with reference TRBV19 and TRBJ2-2, the CDR3 gives the full variable domain: DGGITQSPKYLFRKEGQNVTLSCEQNLNHDAMYWYRQDPGQGLRLIYYSQIVNDFQKGDIAEGYSVSREKKESFPLTVTSAQKNPTAFYLCASSVNGAMFANTGELFFGEGSRLTVL.

This clone appeared a few times. The chain couples TRBV7-2 to TRBJ1-1; no reliable D call. Germline lookup yields CDR1 SGHTA and CDR2 FQGNSA. V shed 0 bases and J shed 1 base, with 9 bases lying between them. This CDR3 comprises 15 residues. In DNA form, the CDR3 reads TGTGCCAGCAGCTTAGCGCGTCCGGAGAACACTGAAGCTTTCTTT. Protein sequence: CASSLARPENTEAFF.

A word on this clone: A much larger clone lies one base from this, so it may be a read error. The chain is built from TRBV27 and TRBJ1-5; TRBD1 matches at 7 bases. There are 14 residues in the CDR3. V was pared by 6 bases and J by 1 base, with 3 bases of the junction left unmatched. Germline CDR1 is MNHEY and CDR2 is SMNVEV (reference sequence). CDR3 protein: CASSPTGSNQPQHF. As DNA, the CDR3 is TGTGCCAGCAGCCCGACAGGGAGCAATCAGCCCCAGCATTTT.

J is TRBJ2-1 and V is TRBV28; D tentatively reads TRBD1 or TRBD2 (5 bases each). The CDR3 has 15 residues. Trimming removed 5 bases from V and 2 bases from J, with 13 bases in between. Germline assignment: CDR1 MDHEN and CDR2 SYDVKM. CDR3 region: CASSPEGFTYNEQFF. The CDR3 DNA follows: TGTGCCAGCAGTCCAGAGGGGTTTACCTACAATGAGCAGTTCTTC.

This clone was seen many times. Additional DNA sequences in this sample encode the identical CDR3. This chain links TRBV7-6 with TRBJ1-1; D gene unclear. This CDR3 is 13 amino acids long. V was cut by 3 bases and J by 3 bases, with 8 bases left in between. The germline CDR1 and CDR2 sequences are SGHVS and FNYEAQ. The CDR3: CASSFQSYTEAFF. The CDR3 DNA reads TGTGCCAGCAGCTTTCAAAGTTACACTGAAGCTTTCTTT. Full variable domain (remainder filled in from reference TRBV7-6 and TRBJ1-1): GAGVSQSPRYKVTKRGQDVALRCDPISGHVSLYWYRQALGQGPEFLTYFNYEAQQDKSGLPNDRFSAERPEGSISTLTIQRTEQRDSAMYRCASSFQSYTEAFFGQGTRLTVV.

In this sample, this clone turned up a few times. The same CDR3 is also encoded by other DNA sequences in this sample. This chain links TRBV28 with TRBJ1-1; D uncertain. V lost 6 bases, J lost 1 base, and 9 bases lay in between. This CDR3 comprises 13 residues. Germline V gene lookup returns CDR1 MDHEN and CDR2 SYDVKM. CDR3 coding DNA: TGTGCCAGCAGCAGATTTACGAACACTGAAGCTTTCTTT. Translated: CASSRFTNTEAFF.

The rearrangement links TRBV6-6 to TRBJ1-2; no reliable D call. Looked up from germline, CDR1 is MNHNY and CDR2 is SVGAGI (reference sequence). The CDR3 runs 15 residues. The V gene lost 7 bases and the J gene lost 0 bases, with 15 bases spanning the gap. CDR3 region: CASINTEGANYGYTF. For the CDR3, the DNA is TGTGCCAGCATCAACACGGAGGGAGCTAACTATGGCTACACCTTC.

The chain links TRBV11-3 to TRBJ1-3; D may be TRBD1 (6 bases). Germline V gives CDR1 SGHNT, CDR2 YENEEA. The CDR3 contains 16 residues. Trimming left V 3 bases short and J 4 bases short, with 16 bases between. Here the CDR3 reads CASSLALQGKGNTIYF. In DNA form, the CDR3 reads TGTGCCAGCAGCTTGGCACTGCAGGGGAAAGGAAACACCATATATTTT.

This chain connects TRBV6-6 to TRBJ1-1; tentative D call: TRBD1 (5 bases). Trimming shortened V by 2 bases and J by 7 bases, and 8 bases separated the two germline ends. Germline-derived CDR1 and CDR2 are MNHNY and SVGAGI (reference sequence). The CDR3 has 12 residues. The CDR3 here is CASSYRGSEAFF. In DNA form, the CDR3 reads TGTGCCAGCAGTTACCGGGGCAGTGAAGCTTTCTTT.

This clone was found a few times. V is TRBV4-1 and J is TRBJ2-7, with TRBD2 matching 13 bases. V was pared by 0 bases and J by 5 bases, with 4 bases of the junction left unmatched. The CDR3 contains 16 residues. Looked up from germline, CDR1 is MGHRA and CDR2 is YSYEKL. The CDR3 coding sequence is TGCGCCAGCAGCCAAGACCTTGGACTAGCGGGAGACGAGCAGTACTTC. This codes for CASSQDLGLAGDEQYF.